These 21 T cell receptor beta chains came from one sample sequenced in a study of CD8+ T cells in alopecia areata. Extracted RNA was reverse transcribed into cDNA, the sequencing template. This table comes from immunoSEQ multiplex PCR, and its TCRdb copy is limited to in-frame clones, with some not included. The sample has over 100,000 clones; 45% to 50% are singletons. The sample was CD8+ T cells sorted from blood, taken at week 0. Receptors were obtained from a human donor with alopecia areata.

This clone has only a few counts. This chain joins TRBV4-2 and TRBJ2-7, with 8 bases lining up with TRBD1. The CDR3 totals 13 residues. V was pared by 5 bases and J by 3 bases, with 3 bases of the junction left unmatched. From germline, CDR1 is LGHNA and CDR2 YNFKEQ. CDR3 DNA sequence: TGTGCCAGCAGCTTTGGGACAGGCTACGAGCAGTACTTC. Encoded protein: CASSFGTGYEQYF.

CDR3 sequence reads: CSVEDRGSGNNEQFF. CDR3 nucleotide sequence: TGCAGCGTTGAAGATCGAGGGTCAGGGAACAATGAGCAGTTCTTC. This chain connects TRBV29-1 to TRBJ2-1, with D possibly called TRBD1 or TRBD2 (5 bases each). V was shortened by 0 bases and J by 5 bases, with 14 bases between the two germline ends. This CDR3 comprises 15 residues. Germline loops: CDR1 SQVTM, CDR2 ANQGSEA.

This chain links TRBV13 with TRBJ2-1; 8 nucleotides match TRBD2. CDR1 PRHDT and CDR2 FYEKMQ come from the germline V gene (reference sequence). V shed 5 bases and J 6 bases; nucleotides not matched to a gene: 12. The length of the CDR3 is 16 residues. The DNA of the CDR3 is TGTGCCAGCAGCCCGAAGGGACTAGAGGGCCTCAATGAGCAGTTCTTC. Protein sequence: CASSPKGLEGLNEQFF.

The V and J genes are TRBV29-1 and TRBJ2-7, with TRBD2 matching 8 bases. CDR3 length: 12 residues. V trimming: 6 bases; J trimming: 4 bases; junction bases outside the gene matches: 5. CDR1 and CDR2 (germline): SQVTM, ANQGSEA. The CDR3 region has the DNA TGCAGCGTGAGACTAGCGTGGTACGAGCAGTACTTC. Its protein product is CSVRLAWYEQYF.

The V gene is TRBV9, the J gene TRBJ1-2, with D possibly being TRBD1 (5 bases). Germline CDR1 and CDR2: SGDLS and YYNGEE. There are 15 residues in the CDR3. Trimming left V 3 bases short and J 4 bases short, with 16 bases between. CDR3 DNA: TGTGCCAGCAGCGCGGGCCGACTCGGGGCCTATGGCTACACCTTC. Its protein is CASSAGRLGAYGYTF.

V and J are TRBV27 and TRBJ1-2, with TRBD1 identical over 9 bases. V shed 6 bases, J shed 8 bases, and the junction held 7 bases outside the gene matches. The germline CDR1 and CDR2 sequences are MNHEY and SMNVEV (reference sequence). The CDR3 is made up of 13 amino acids. CDR3 coding DNA: TGTGCCAGCAGGTCACAGGGGGCGCAAGGCTACACCTTC. It yields the protein CASRSQGAQGYTF.

This clone was found a few times. The rearrangement joins TRBV18 to TRBJ1-1, with no clear D. This CDR3 is 14 amino acids long. The germline V gene has CDR1 KGHSH and CDR2 LQKENI. Between the trimmed V and J ends, which lost 3 bases and 0 bases, there was a span of 8 bases. The CDR3 DNA follows: TGTGCCAGCTCACCGGGCACCCTGAACACTGAAGCTTTCTTT. This sequence encodes CASSPGTLNTEAFF.

This CDR3 is CASSLVGSQPQHF. In DNA, the CDR3 is TGTGCCAGCAGCTTGGTTGGTAGTCAGCCCCAGCATTTT. This chain uses TRBV5-6 with TRBJ1-5; D not resolved. Trimming removed 0 bases at V and 6 bases at J, with 7 bases between. This CDR3 has 13 amino acids. The germline gives CDR1 SGHDT, CDR2 YYEEEE. Variable domain in full (rest from reference TRBV5-6 and TRBJ1-5): DAGVTQSPTHLIKTRGQQVTLRCSPKSGHDTVSWYQQALGQGPQFIFQYYEEEERQRGNFPDRFSGHQFPNYSSELNVNALLLGDSALYLCASSLVGSQPQHFGDGTRLSIL.

This clone has more than one count but fewer than ten. The rearrangement links TRBV5-6 to TRBJ1-2, with 7 nucleotides matching TRBD1. Germline values: CDR1 SGHDT, CDR2 YYEEEE. The CDR3 spans 13 residues. J gave up 3 bases and V 4 bases, and 3 bases lay outside the gene matches. The CDR3 bases are TGTGCCAGCAGCGGACAGGCGGACTATGGCTACACCTTC. Amino acids: CASSGQADYGYTF. Drawing the rest from reference TRBV5-6 and TRBJ1-2, the complete variable domain is DAGVTQSPTHLIKTRGQQVTLRCSPKSGHDTVSWYQQALGQGPQFIFQYYEEEERQRGNFPDRFSGHQFPNYSSELNVNALLLGDSALYLCASSGQADYGYTFGSGTRLTVV.

This clone showed up just once. The rearrangement joins TRBV6-5 to TRBJ1-2; 7 bases line up with TRBD1. Germline V gene lookup returns CDR1 MNHEY and CDR2 SVGAGI. The V and J ends lost 4 bases and 8 bases, in that order; junction bases with no gene match: 13. The CDR3 consists of 15 residues. The CDR3 region is CASSFLETGLSGYTF. In nucleotides, the CDR3 is TGTGCCAGCAGTTTCCTAGAGACAGGGCTGAGCGGCTACACCTTC.

This chain joins TRBV5-4 and TRBJ2-1; D perhaps matches TRBD2 (6 bases). Trimming removed 4 bases at V and 0 bases at J, with 11 bases between. CDR1 is SGHNT, CDR2 YYREEE, per germline (reference sequence). The CDR3 extends over 15 amino acids. In DNA, the CDR3 is TGTGCCAGCAGCCCGGGGGAGACCTCCTACAATGAGCAGTTCTTC. Its translation is CASSPGETSYNEQFF.

This clone was seen only a few times. The gene calls are TRBV29-1 and TRBJ2-5; the D gene could be TRBD1 or TRBD2 (6 bases each). The CDR3 has 13 residues. Trimming removed 2 bases from V and 5 bases from J, with 12 bases in between. Germline loops: CDR1 SQVTM, CDR2 ANQGSEA. CDR3 DNA: TGCAGCGTTGAACCGGGGGCAGGGGAGACCCAGTACTTC. Translation: CSVEPGAGETQYF.

The chain recombines TRBV27 with TRBJ2-6; no definite D call. The CDR3 runs 15 residues. V was clipped by 3 bases and J by 0 bases, with 6 bases between them. Germline CDR1 and CDR2: MNHEY and SMNVEV (reference sequence). The DNA for the CDR3 is TGTGCCAGCAGTTTTGGGCCCTCTGGGGCCAACGTCCTGACTTTC. It translates to CASSFGPSGANVLTF.

The chain is built from TRBV6-5 and TRBJ2-1, with 11 bases fitting TRBD2. CDR3 length: 14 residues. V was clipped by 8 bases and J by 5 bases; unmatched bases: 5. CDR1 is MNHEY, CDR2 SVGAGI, per germline. This CDR3 reads CASHIAGGNNEQFF. The CDR3 nucleotides are TGTGCCAGCCATATAGCGGGGGGGAACAATGAGCAGTTCTTC.

The V gene is TRBV5-1, the J gene TRBJ2-2, with 9 bases lining up with TRBD1. The CDR3 is 15 amino acids. Germline trimming cut 4 bases from V and 6 bases from J; bases unmatched to any gene: 7. Per the germline V gene, CDR1 is SGHRS and CDR2 is YFSETQ. DNA of the CDR3: TGCGCCAGCAGCCCTTGGACAGGGGCACCCGGGGAGCTGTTTTTT. It codes for CASSPWTGAPGELFF. The variable domain in full, with the rest retrieved from reference TRBV5-1 and TRBJ2-2, is KAGVTQTPRYLIKTRGQQVTLSCSPISGHRSVSWYQQTPGQGLQFLFEYFSETQRNKGNFPGRFSGRQFSNSRSEMNVSTLELGDSALYLCASSPWTGAPGELFFGEGSRLTVL.

The chain links TRBV29-1 to TRBJ2-3; D call uncertain. This CDR3 contains 14 residues. Trimming stripped 8 bases from V and 2 bases from J, with 17 bases between. Germline V gene sequence: CDR1 SQVTM, CDR2 ANQGSEA. CDR3 sequence reads: CSIRLDGYTDTQYF. The CDR3 coding sequence is TGCAGCATCCGACTGGACGGCTACACAGATACGCAGTATTTT.

This clone came up a few times. The chain is built from TRBV30 and TRBJ2-2; D is undetermined. The CDR3 contains 12 residues. Germline assignment: CDR1 GTSNPN and CDR2 SVGIG (reference sequence). Trimming took off 0 bases at V and 3 bases at J, with 2 bases between the two ends. The CDR3 DNA sequence: TGTGCCTGGAGTGTACACACCGGGGAGCTGTTTTTT. Its protein product is CAWSVHTGELFF. Based on the CDR3 plus reference TRBV30 and TRBJ2-2, the full variable domain is SQTIHQWPATLVQPVGSPLSLECTVEGTSNPNLYWYRQAAGRGLQLLFYSVGIGQISSEVPQNLSASRPQDRQFILSSKKLLLSDSGFYLCAWSVHTGELFFGEGSRLTVL.

The gene calls are TRBV6-5 and TRBJ1-2; 10 nucleotides agree with TRBD1. The germline V gene encodes CDR1 MNHEY and CDR2 SVGAGI. Unmatched junction bases numbered 3, after V lost 2 bases and J lost 6 bases. The CDR3 runs 14 residues. The CDR3 sequence is CASSYGTGDDGYTF. The CDR3, as DNA: TGTGCCAGCAGTTACGGGACAGGGGACGATGGCTACACCTTC.

This clone has only a few counts. The rearrangement links TRBV29-1 to TRBJ2-3; D not resolved. Trimming cost V 8 bases and J 3 bases, with 9 bases left between them. The CDR3 consists of 11 residues. The germline gives CDR1 SQVTM, CDR2 ANQGSEA. CDR3 DNA: TGCAGCTCTCTAGGGACAGATACGCAGTATTTT. Residues: CSSLGTDTQYF.

There are a few counts of this clone. The chain carries TRBV5-6 and TRBJ2-7; 8 nucleotides agree with TRBD1. The CDR3 length is 15 residues. The ends lost 2 bases at V and 5 bases at J; junction bases unmatched: 9. From germline, CDR1 is SGHDT and CDR2 YYEEEE. CDR3 protein: CASSFRQGRTDEQYF. DNA of the CDR3: TGTGCCAGCAGCTTCCGACAGGGGCGGACGGACGAGCAGTACTTC.

J is TRBJ2-3 and V is TRBV4-2, with 8 bases that match TRBD2. The CDR3 totals 15 residues. Trimming cost V 6 bases and J 1 base; bases outside gene matches: 6. The V gene's germline CDR1 is LGHNA and CDR2 YNFKEQ. CDR3 in amino acids: CASSTGGGGTDTQYF. The CDR3 DNA follows: TGTGCCAGCAGTACCGGGGGGGGAGGCACAGATACGCAGTATTTT.